What follows are 20 T cell receptor beta chains derived from one specimen sequenced in a study of shared clonotypes between healthy human individuals. Generated by immunoSEQ multiplex PCR, the TCRdb table keeps only in-frame clones and is missing some. The profile shows over a million clones, around 98.5% of them singletons. Specimen: naive CD4+ T cells sorted from blood. Subset of the sample: CD45RA+ positively selected. The receptor set was obtained from a man younger than 45 in good health.

Turning to this clone: The sample holds other DNA sequences that translate to the same CDR3. This chain links TRBV28 with TRBJ1-5; D ambiguous. The CDR3 totals 14 residues. V lost 0 bases and J lost 1, with 4 bases in between. Germline CDR1 MDHEN, CDR2 SYDVKM. This chain's CDR3 is CASSLWGSNQPQHF. The CDR3 DNA follows: TGTGCCAGCAGTTTATGGGGCAGCAATCAGCCCCAGCATTTT.

The CDR3 bases are TGTGCCAGCAGCCCCATGCGGATAGCTTACAATGAGCAGTTCTTC. This gives the protein CASSPMRIAYNEQFF. The rearrangement joins TRBV11-2 to TRBJ2-1; D call uncertain. V lost 5 bases, J lost 4 bases, and 15 bases lay in between. The CDR3 has 15 amino acids. Per the germline V gene, CDR1 is SGHAT and CDR2 is FQNNGV.

This chain links TRBV5-1 with TRBJ2-5, with D possibly matching TRBD1 (6 bases). Per germline, CDR1 SGHRS and CDR2 YFSETQ. The CDR3 has 14 residues. Between the trimmed V and J ends, which lost 3 bases and 4 bases, there was a span of 13 bases. This chain's CDR3 is CASSWDTPRETQYF. CDR3 nucleotides: TGCGCCAGCAGCTGGGACACCCCCCGAGAGACCCAGTACTTC.

Comment on this clone: Other DNA sequences of this sample code for an identical CDR3. The chain is built from TRBV28 and TRBJ2-7; D is uncertain. This CDR3 is 11 amino acids long. V shed 5 bases and J shed 3 bases, with 5 bases lying between them. Looked up from germline, CDR1 is MDHEN and CDR2 is SYDVKM. CDR3 sequence (DNA): TGTGCCAGCAGTCCAAACTACGAGCAGTACTTC. Translated, it gives CASSPNYEQYF.

DNA for the CDR3: TGTGCCAGCAGCCTCAGAGGAGCTAGCGGGAGGGTAAATGAGCAGTTCTTC. This translates into CASSLRGASGRVNEQFF. The V call is TRBV14, the J call TRBJ2-1; 12 nucleotides agree with TRBD2. With 4 bases clipped from V and 7 bases from J, the junction kept 11 bases outside the gene matches. Looked up from germline, CDR1 is SGHDN and CDR2 is FVKESK. The CDR3 is 17 residues long.

This sequence joins TRBV5-4 and TRBJ2-7; the D call may be TRBD1 or TRBD2 (5 bases each). CDR3 length: 15 residues. V lost 4 bases and J 5 bases, leaving 19 bases between the germline ends. Germline-derived CDR1 and CDR2 are SGHNT and YYREEE (reference sequence). CDR3 DNA sequence: TGTGCCAGCAGCGCGGACCGGGGCCTCTTGGACGAGCAGTACTTC. This sequence encodes CASSADRGLLDEQYF.

This clone was counted a single time. The chain recombines TRBV29-1 with TRBJ2-3, with a weak D call TRBD2 (6 bases). This CDR3 contains 16 residues. V was shortened by 2 bases and J by 6 bases, with 21 bases between the two germline ends. Germline CDR1 SQVTM, CDR2 ANQGSEA. CDR3 protein: CSVEPPLADPRDTQYF. The CDR3, as DNA: TGCAGCGTTGAACCCCCCTTAGCGGACCCACGGGATACGCAGTATTTT.

CDR3 residues: CASSLEGNGYGYTF. In nucleotides, the CDR3 is TGCGCCAGCAGCTTGGAAGGCAATGGCTATGGCTACACCTTC. The chain carries TRBV5-1 and TRBJ1-2; D not certain. In germline, CDR1 is SGHRS, CDR2 YFSETQ. The CDR3 loop spans 14 amino acids. The V and J ends lost 0 bases and 4 bases respectively, with 10 bases between them.

J is TRBJ1-3 and V is TRBV5-1; D may be TRBD1 (5 bases). Germline assignment: CDR1 SGHRS and CDR2 YFSETQ. The V and J ends lost 0 bases and 1 base respectively, with 17 bases between them. The CDR3 consists of 18 residues. The CDR3 DNA sequence: TGCGCCAGCAGCTTGGACCCCCCCGGACGGGGGTCTGGAAACACCATATATTTT. Protein product: CASSLDPPGRGSGNTIYF. Looking up the rest from reference TRBV5-1 and TRBJ1-3 gives the full variable domain: KAGVTQTPRYLIKTRGQQVTLSCSPISGHRSVSWYQQTPGQGLQFLFEYFSETQRNKGNFPGRFSGRQFSNSRSEMNVSTLELGDSALYLCASSLDPPGRGSGNTIYFGEGSWLTVV.

The V call is TRBV5-6, the J call TRBJ1-5; no clear D gene. Germline V CDR1 and CDR2: SGHDT, YYEEEE. CDR3 length: 14 residues. V lost 0 bases, J lost 6 bases, and 10 bases lay in between. CDR3 sequence reads: CASSLGKGGQPQHF. DNA of the CDR3: TGTGCCAGCAGCTTGGGCAAGGGAGGTCAGCCCCAGCATTTT.

This chain joins TRBV7-9 and TRBJ2-1; 12 positions agree with TRBD2. V trimming: 4 bases; J trimming: 6 bases; junction bases outside the gene matches: 7. Germline CDR1 is SEHNR and CDR2 is FQNEAQ (reference sequence). The CDR3 extends over 16 amino acids. CDR3 in amino acids: CASSSLGLAGSNEQFF. CDR3 bases: TGTGCCAGCAGCTCACTAGGACTAGCGGGATCCAATGAGCAGTTCTTC.

In nucleotides, the CDR3 is TGTGCCATCAGCCTGACAGGGCAAGAGACCCAGTACTTC. Translated, it gives CAISLTGQETQYF. The gene calls are TRBV10-3 and TRBJ2-5; 7 positions agree with TRBD1. This CDR3 is 13 amino acids long. The germline gives CDR1 ENHRY, CDR2 SYGVKD. V gave up 6 bases and J gave up 2 bases; unmatched junction bases: 3.

V usage is TRBV9 and J usage is TRBJ2-1; 13 bases agree with TRBD2. The CDR3 spans 16 residues. Trimming at V came to 4 bases and at J to 7 bases, leaving 8 bases not matched to a gene. Germline CDR1 is SGDLS and CDR2 is YYNGEE. The CDR3 sequence is CASSPLLAGGGNEQFF. The CDR3 bases are TGTGCCAGCAGCCCGTTACTAGCGGGAGGGGGAAATGAGCAGTTCTTC.

The rearrangement uses TRBV6-1 and TRBJ1-1; 9 nucleotides agree with TRBD1. CDR1 MNHNS and CDR2 SASEGT come from the germline V gene. CDR3 length equals 14 residues. V lost 9 bases to trimming and J lost 2 bases; unmatched junction nucleotides: 7. In DNA form, the CDR3 reads TGTGCCAGTGGAACAGGGGGCCCAAACACTGAAGCTTTCTTT. Translated: CASGTGGPNTEAFF.

The genes are TRBV19 and TRBJ2-7; the match to TRBD1 covers 7 bases. The germline V gene has CDR1 LNHDA and CDR2 SQIVND (reference sequence). Germline trimming cut 3 bases from V and 2 bases from J; bases unmatched to any gene: 10. This CDR3 contains 16 residues. The CDR3 loop reads CASSICRDSDPYEQYF. The CDR3 region has the DNA TGTGCCAGTAGTATCTGCCGGGACAGTGATCCCTACGAGCAGTACTTC.

CDR3 nucleotide sequence: TGTGCCAGCAGCGATGATCCCCGCGGGCAGGCAAAACTGTTTTTT. Translated, it gives CASSDDPRGQAKLFF. The rearrangement uses TRBV5-6 and TRBJ1-4, with unresolved D. CDR3 size: 15 residues. Germline assignment: CDR1 SGHDT and CDR2 YYEEEE. V lost 4 bases to trimming and J lost 10 bases, with 20 bases between them.

The chain employs TRBV7-9 and TRBJ2-5, with D perhaps matching TRBD1 or TRBD2 (5 bases each). CDR3 length equals 13 residues. The germline V gene has CDR1 SEHNR and CDR2 FQNEAQ (reference sequence). V shed 8 bases and J shed 7 bases, with 17 bases lying between them. CDR3 in amino acids: CASLNPGRRTQYF. Written as DNA, the CDR3 is TGTGCCAGCCTCAACCCGGGACGCAGGACCCAGTACTTC.

This sequence joins TRBV7-2 and TRBJ2-7; TRBD2 agrees at 10 bases. From germline, CDR1 is SGHTA and CDR2 FQGNSA. Germline trimming cut 5 bases from V and 5 bases from J; bases unmatched to any gene: 9. The CDR3 consists of 15 residues. CDR3 DNA: TGTGCCAGCAGCACCCCTAGCGGGAGCTTCGACGAGCAGTACTTC. Amino acid sequence: CASSTPSGSFDEQYF.

V gene TRBV27 combines with J gene TRBJ2-7; 10 nucleotides match TRBD2. The J segment lost 2 bases and the V segment lost 5 bases, leaving 3 bases of the junction unmatched. This CDR3 has 14 residues. Germline V gene sequence: CDR1 MNHEY, CDR2 SMNVEV (reference sequence). The CDR3 sequence: CASSALAGAYEQYF. DNA of the CDR3: TGTGCCAGCAGTGCGCTAGCGGGAGCCTACGAGCAGTACTTC.

The V call is TRBV28, the J call TRBJ1-5; a possible D gene is TRBD1 (6 bases). Germline CDR1 MDHEN, CDR2 SYDVKM. The CDR3 extends over 15 amino acids. V lost 5 bases to trimming and J lost 6 bases, with 17 bases between them. CDR3 sequence reads: CASSPGHAKGQPQHF. In DNA, the CDR3 is TGTGCCAGCAGTCCGGGACATGCCAAAGGTCAGCCCCAGCATTTT.